Below, one TCR beta chain is given with its context. The antigen is undetermined. This sample is part of a study of CD8+CD57+ T cells in acquired aplastic anemia. Study overall: The sorted CD4+ and CD8+ cells yielded an average around 3 ug of DNA. Healthy donor CD4+ cell samples had a mean of around 9.9 million reads.

V lost 0 bases and J 3 bases, leaving 6 bases between the germline ends. CDR3 length equals 14 residues. Germline CDR1 and CDR2: MGHRA and YSYEKL. Investigators profiled TCR beta VDJ and CDR3 from genomic DNA template. One entry per CDR3 protein results from TCRdb running MiXCR on the reads. The table has about 220,000 distinct CDR3 sequences, 30% to 35% seen once. Study-level points and caveats: The same twenty-nine CD8+ CDR3 sequences occurred in patients and in controls.

Sample: sorted CD4+, CD8+, or CD8+CD57+ T cells (not recorded which) from PBMCs. This sequence was found in a human donor in good health, serving as a control. The rearrangement joins TRBV4-1 to TRBJ1-5; D gene unclear. The CDR3 loop reads CASSQERNNQPQHF. The CDR3 region has the DNA TGCGCCAGCAGCCAAGAGAGGAACAATCAGCCCCAGCATTTT.